The 29 T cell receptor beta chains reported below all come from one sample, sequenced in a study of blood T cell repertoires in COVID-19. Method: immunoSEQ multiplex PCR; TCRdb's copy keeps in-frame clones and lacks some. The data contain 250,000 to 300,000 clones, under 90% of them singletons. Sequenced sample: peripheral blood. These receptors all come from a man aged 60 to 69 with acute or convalescent COVID-19.

This clone occurred once. V usage is TRBV6-4 and J usage is TRBJ1-2; D possibly corresponds to TRBD1 (6 bases). The CDR3 is 13 amino acids. V dropped 3 bases and J dropped 7 bases, with 12 bases sitting between them. Germline lookup yields CDR1 MRHNA and CDR2 SNTAGT. The CDR3 DNA reads as TGTGCCAGCAGTGAGGGGGCGATTCTTGGCTACACCTTC. Translating gives CASSEGAILGYTF.

V is TRBV6-5 and J is TRBJ2-5; tentative D call: TRBD1 (6 bases). V lost 5 bases and J 1 base, leaving 11 bases between the germline ends. Per germline, CDR1 MNHEY and CDR2 SVGAGI. The CDR3 is 14 residues long. CDR3 sequence (DNA): TGTGCCAGCAGTAAGGGGACAATCCAAGAGACCCAGTACTTC. This gives the protein CASSKGTIQETQYF.

The chain couples TRBV7-8 to TRBJ2-3; a possible D gene is TRBD1 (5 bases). The CDR3 consists of 17 residues. V was cut by 6 bases and J by 2 bases, with 21 bases left in between. Germline V gene sequence: CDR1 SGHVS, CDR2 FQNEAQ. CDR3 nucleotides: TGTGCCAGCAGACGCTGGGGCCCTCTGAACCCCACAGATACGCAGTATTTT. It codes for CASRRWGPLNPTDTQYF.

V gene TRBV12-3 or TRBV12-4 combines with J gene TRBJ1-5; D uncertain. CDR3 size: 13 residues. Trimming stripped 1 base from V and 7 bases from J, with 8 bases between. The CDR3 nucleotides are TGTGCCAGCAGTTTAGGAAGGCGGCAGCCCCAGCATTTT. This translates into CASSLGRRQPQHF.

V and J are TRBV3-1 (or the pseudogene TRBV3-2) and TRBJ1-2; D perhaps matches TRBD1 (5 bases). Germline assignment: CDR1 LGHDT and CDR2 YNNKEL (reference sequence). V lost 1 base and J 5 bases, leaving 14 bases between the germline ends. The CDR3 is 15 amino acids. CDR3 DNA: TGTGCCAGCAGCCAAGCTAGACAGACCCGATATGGCTACACCTTC. This translates into CASSQARQTRYGYTF.

This clone appeared a single time. V and J are TRBV27 and TRBJ1-5, with 7 bases fitting TRBD1. Germline lookup yields CDR1 MNHEY and CDR2 SMNVEV (reference sequence). The J segment lost 2 bases and the V segment lost 6 bases, leaving 10 bases of the junction unmatched. The CDR3 is made up of 16 amino acids. The CDR3 DNA sequence: TGTGCCAGCAGCTCCCGGCCCCAGGGGGGCAATCAGCCCCAGCATTTT. Amino acid sequence: CASSSRPQGGNQPQHF.

The chain uses TRBV7-3 and TRBJ2-1; a possible D gene is TRBD2 (6 bases). CDR1 is SGHTA and CDR2 is FQGTGA in the germline V gene. The V gene lost 0 bases and the J gene lost 8 bases, with 17 bases spanning the gap. This CDR3 has 16 amino acids. CDR3 sequence: CASSLTGGASSHEQFF. The CDR3 DNA sequence: TGTGCCAGCAGCTTAACAGGCGGGGCTAGCTCACATGAGCAGTTCTTC.

This clone was found once. The chain links TRBV10-3 to TRBJ1-5, with D possibly matching TRBD1 (5 bases). Germline lookup yields CDR1 ENHRY and CDR2 SYGVKD. V was shortened by 3 bases and J by 11 bases, with 8 bases between the two germline ends. CDR3 length: 11 amino acids. This CDR3 is CAISEGGAQHF. The CDR3, as DNA: TGTGCCATCAGTGAAGGAGGGGCCCAGCATTTT.

The chain is built from TRBV7-2 and TRBJ1-6; TRBD1 is a possible D gene (6 bases). The germline V gene has CDR1 SGHTA and CDR2 FQGNSA. The CDR3 length is 12 residues. Trimming took 1 base from V and 14 from J, leaving 9 bases between them. CDR3 in DNA: TGTGCCAGCAGCTTAGGGGGGCTGGCCCTCCACTTT. It translates to CASSLGGLALHF.

The chain recombines TRBV6-5 with TRBJ1-5; D remains unclear. CDR1 and CDR2 from the germline V gene are MNHEY and SVGAGI. Trimming left V 5 bases short and J 7 bases short, with 12 bases between. The CDR3 is 13 amino acids. CDR3 residues: CASSRWAGQPQHF. The CDR3 bases are TGTGCCAGCAGTCGCTGGGCGGGACAGCCCCAGCATTTT.

V and J are TRBV3-1 (or the pseudogene TRBV3-2) and TRBJ2-5, with D uncertain. The V gene's germline CDR1 is LGHDT and CDR2 YNNKEL (reference sequence). This CDR3 comprises 13 residues. Trimming shortened V by 7 bases and J by 2 bases, and 11 bases separated the two germline ends. This chain's CDR3 is CASTPTLQETQYF. In nucleotides, the CDR3 is TGTGCCAGCACCCCCACCCTACAAGAGACCCAGTACTTC.

The chain joins TRBV6-5 to TRBJ1-3; 11 bases align to TRBD1. The V and J ends lost 11 bases and 4 bases, in that order; junction bases with no gene match: 10. The germline V gene encodes CDR1 MNHEY and CDR2 SVGAGI. This CDR3 spans 15 amino acids. The CDR3 spells CAGQGARVGGNTIYF. The CDR3 DNA sequence: TGTGCCGGACAGGGGGCGAGGGTAGGAGGAAACACCATATATTTT.

The chain links TRBV6-6 to TRBJ2-2; 7 nucleotides match TRBD1. V gave up 6 bases and J gave up 0 bases; unmatched junction bases: 4. This CDR3 is built from 15 residues. Germline CDR1 MNHNY, CDR2 SVGAGI (reference sequence). CDR3 nucleotide sequence: TGTGCCAGCAGGACAGGGACAACGAACACCGGGGAGCTGTTTTTT. This gives the protein CASRTGTTNTGELFF.

This sequence joins TRBV7-9 and TRBJ2-7; tentative D call: TRBD2 (6 bases). Germline-derived CDR1 and CDR2 are SEHNR and FQNEAQ (reference sequence). V was trimmed by 5 bases and J by 0 bases, leaving 11 bases between them. CDR3 length: 14 residues. In DNA form, the CDR3 reads TGTGCCAGCAGCCCCGGGACTTTCTCCTACGAGCAGTACTTC. Protein sequence: CASSPGTFSYEQYF.

This clone was detected only a few times. The gene calls are TRBV5-1 and TRBJ2-1; no clear D gene. In germline, CDR1 is SGHRS, CDR2 YFSETQ. With 0 bases removed from V and 5 bases from J, the gap between germline ends came to 9 bases. The CDR3 loop spans 14 amino acids. The CDR3 DNA reads TGCGCCAGCAGCTTGGCGAGACGGGACAATGAGCAGTTCTTC. Protein product: CASSLARRDNEQFF.

This clone has just a few counts. V gene TRBV30 combines with J gene TRBJ1-3; tentative D call: TRBD1 (6 bases). This CDR3 spans 17 amino acids. Trimming shortened V by 2 bases and J by 2 bases, and 19 bases separated the two germline ends. Germline CDR1 reads GTSNPN; CDR2 reads SVGIG (reference sequence). The CDR3 loop reads CAWSLALGGGPGNTIYF. Written as DNA, the CDR3 is TGTGCCTGGAGTTTGGCCTTGGGAGGGGGTCCTGGAAACACCATATATTTT.

The chain has TRBV20-1 and TRBJ1-2; no firm D call. V dropped 6 bases and J dropped 8 bases, with 13 bases sitting between them. Germline V gives CDR1 DFQATT, CDR2 SNEGSKA (reference sequence). The CDR3 covers 11 residues. The CDR3 region has the DNA TGCAGTGCAATCCCCACTGAGGGCTACACCTTC. Its translation: CSAIPTEGYTF.

The gene calls are TRBV5-6 and TRBJ1-3, with a possible D match to TRBD1 (5 bases). Per germline, CDR1 SGHDT and CDR2 YYEEEE. V lost 0 bases and J lost 0, with 13 bases in between. The CDR3 runs 17 residues. The CDR3 loop reads CASSLAATAASGNTIYF. CDR3 bases: TGTGCCAGCAGCTTGGCGGCGACAGCCGCCTCTGGAAACACCATATATTTT.

This chain uses TRBV7-9 with TRBJ1-2; weak D call: TRBD1 (6 bases). Trimming stripped 0 bases from V and 2 bases from J, with 10 bases between. Germline values: CDR1 SEHNR, CDR2 FQNEAQ (reference sequence). This CDR3 contains 15 residues. Here the CDR3 reads CASSLAGQGNYGYTF. The CDR3 DNA reads TGTGCCAGCAGCTTAGCGGGGCAGGGGAACTATGGCTACACCTTC.

The J gene is TRBJ2-7, the V gene TRBV3-1 (or the pseudogene TRBV3-2), with TRBD2 matching over 13 bases. There are 17 residues in the CDR3. Germline trimming cut 0 bases from V and 3 bases from J; bases unmatched to any gene: 5. The V gene's germline CDR1 is LGHDT and CDR2 YNNKEL (reference sequence). The CDR3 coding sequence is TGTGCCAGCAGCCAAGACACTAGCGGGAGGGCCCTCTACGAGCAGTACTTC. This sequence encodes CASSQDTSGRALYEQYF.

This clone occurred many times. The chain is built from TRBV10-1 and TRBJ2-1; D may be TRBD1 (6 bases). Germline values: CDR1 WNHNN, CDR2 SYGVQD (reference sequence). V was trimmed by 2 bases and J by 2 bases, leaving 10 bases between them. The CDR3 is 15 residues long. In DNA, the CDR3 is TGCGCCAGCAGTGAGAAGGGGGAAGCCTACAATGAGCAGTTCTTC. Protein product: CASSEKGEAYNEQFF.

This chain connects TRBV7-3 to TRBJ2-7; D may be TRBD2 (6 bases). V was pared by 2 bases and J by 4 bases, with 15 bases between. CDR1 and CDR2 (germline): SGHTA, FQGTGA. CDR3 length: 15 residues. CDR3 DNA sequence: TGTGCCAGCAGCTTAGAAGGTCTGGGGGGTTACGAGCAGTACTTC. Amino acids: CASSLEGLGGYEQYF.

CDR3 in DNA: TGTGCCAGCAGCTTATCTAGCGGGGGCTACAATGAGCAGTTCTTC. It encodes CASSLSSGGYNEQFF. J is TRBJ2-1 and V is TRBV7-2; 10 nucleotides agree with TRBD2. The CDR3 covers 15 residues. Per germline, CDR1 SGHTA and CDR2 FQGNSA. The V and J ends lost 2 bases and 3 bases, in that order; junction bases with no gene match: 1.

Notes on this clone: Because the CDR3 is missing its conserved closing phenylalanine or tryptophan, this is likely a read error. The limits of the CDR3 on the DNA are not certain, so only TCRdb's listed CDR3 is given. CDR3: CSAVVSTSG. The V gene is TRBV29-1, the J gene TRBJ2-3; no DNA check was done on the table's D call, TRBD2. The germline CDR1 and CDR2 sequences are SQVTM and ANQGSEA. Counting both end residues, the CDR3 totals 9 amino acids.

This clone has only one observation. The chain has TRBV28 and TRBJ2-7; D perhaps matches TRBD2 (5 bases). The CDR3 extends over 12 amino acids. Per germline, CDR1 MDHEN and CDR2 SYDVKM. V was pared by 6 bases and J by 6 bases, with 12 bases between. This chain's CDR3 is CASSPPGIEQYF. CDR3 nucleotides: TGTGCCAGCAGCCCCCCGGGGATCGAGCAGTACTTC.

The count of this clone is one. The chain employs TRBV7-6 and TRBJ2-1, with TRBD1 identical over 9 bases. Germline assignment: CDR1 SGHVS and CDR2 FNYEAQ. Trimming removed 7 bases from V and 2 bases from J; junction bases left unmatched: 6. The CDR3 runs to 15 residues. CDR3 in DNA: TGTGCCAGCACCCTGGGACAGGGACCCTACAATGAGCAGTTCTTC. It codes for CASTLGQGPYNEQFF.

CDR3 bases: TGTGCCACCAGCAGAGATGGAATTATTGGTGGGAGGGGAACTGAAGCTTTCTTT. Translating gives CATSRDGIIGGRGTEAFF. The rearrangement uses TRBV15 and TRBJ1-1; D is perhaps TRBD1 (5 bases). The CDR3 sequence is 18 residues long. Germline-derived CDR1 and CDR2 are LNHNV and YYDKDF (reference sequence). V was shortened by 0 bases and J by 5 bases, with 22 bases between the two germline ends. The full variable domain, with the rest looked up from reference TRBV15 and TRBJ1-1, is DAMVIQNPRYQVTQFGKPVTLSCSQTLNHNVMYWYQQKSSQAPKLLFHYYDKDFNNEADTPDNFQSRRPNTSFCFLDIRSPGLGDTAMYLCATSRDGIIGGRGTEAFFGQGTRLTVV.

This chain joins TRBV5-1 and TRBJ1-1, with 9 bases aligning to TRBD1. V trimming: 3 bases; J trimming: 1 base; junction bases outside the gene matches: 1. The germline V gene has CDR1 SGHRS and CDR2 YFSETQ. This CDR3 comprises 14 residues. The CDR3 reads CASSSGQGNTEAFF. In DNA form, the CDR3 reads TGCGCCAGCAGCTCGGGACAGGGGAACACTGAAGCTTTCTTT.

The chain combines TRBV2 with TRBJ2-5, with TRBD2 identical over 10 bases. V lost 7 bases, J lost 5 bases, and 10 bases stayed unmatched. This CDR3 comprises 15 residues. Germline CDR1 is SNHLY and CDR2 is FYNNEI. CDR3 sequence reads: CASTTPSGSGETQYF. DNA of the CDR3: TGTGCCAGCACCACCCCTAGCGGGAGTGGGGAGACCCAGTACTTC.